Below are 28 T cell receptor beta chains sequenced from a single sample in a study of sequential checkpoint blockade in melanoma. The data were produced by immunoSEQ multiplex PCR, yet TCRdb's version contains in-frame clones alone and is incomplete. Of about 12,000 clones listed, 20% to 30% were seen once; the top ten hold around 20%. Treatment meaning: randomized to nivolumab then ipilimumab (arm A) or the reverse (arm B). The sample here was tumor tissue (inferred from file names), taken from a patient given nivolumab and ipilimumab in sequence. These receptors were collected from a human donor with melanoma.

The V and J genes are TRBV29-1 and TRBJ1-2; tentative D call: TRBD1 (6 bases). Germline CDR1 reads SQVTM; CDR2 reads ANQGSEA. V lost 7 bases, J lost 0 bases, and 12 bases lay in between. There are 13 residues in the CDR3. The CDR3 reads CSAPQGSNYGYTF. The DNA of the CDR3 is TGCAGCGCCCCACAGGGATCTAACTATGGCTACACCTTC.

The chain is built from TRBV6-8 and TRBJ1-1; 8 bases are a match to TRBD1. The junction had 10 bases not matched to a gene; V was cut back by 6 bases and J by 4 bases. Germline lookup yields CDR1 MNHGY and CDR2 SAAAGT. The CDR3 spans 15 residues. CDR3 amino acids: CASSSVTGVATEAFF. CDR3 sequence (DNA): TGTGCCAGCAGCTCAGTGACAGGGGTGGCCACTGAAGCTTTCTTT.

Ten or more counts support this clone. This rearrangement joins TRBV28 to TRBJ1-2; the D gene is possibly TRBD1 (6 bases). Germline CDR1 is MDHEN and CDR2 is SYDVKM. The CDR3 is made up of 17 amino acids. V lost 3 bases and J 2 bases, leaving 19 bases between the germline ends. The CDR3 reads CASSFLAVGAVNYGYTF. The CDR3 DNA sequence: TGTGCCAGCAGTTTTCTCGCGGTGGGGGCAGTAAACTATGGCTACACCTTC.

There are a few counts of this clone. The rearrangement joins TRBV10-3 to TRBJ2-3; 10 positions match TRBD2. The CDR3 spans 15 residues. Trimming at V came to 6 bases and at J to 4 bases, leaving 7 bases not matched to a gene. CDR1 and CDR2 (germline): ENHRY, SYGVKD. CDR3 bases: TGTGCCATCAGAGCGGCTAGCGGGAGTGCAGATACGCAGTATTTT. Amino acid sequence: CAIRAASGSADTQYF.

This chain joins TRBV6-8 and TRBJ1-2, with D possibly TRBD1 on 5 matching bases. Deletions cut 6 bases from V and 5 bases from J, with 16 bases between. CDR3 length: 14 amino acids. From germline, CDR1 is MNHGY and CDR2 SAAAGT. CDR3 in DNA: TGTGCCAGCAGACCGACCGGGGGAAAATATGGCTACACCTTC. This codes for CASRPTGGKYGYTF.

V and J are TRBV7-6 and TRBJ2-5; possible D gene TRBD1, 6 bases. The V end was cut by 5 bases, the J end by 5 bases, with 18 bases between. The CDR3 has 15 residues. The germline gives CDR1 SGHVS, CDR2 FNYEAQ. Written as DNA, the CDR3 is TGTGCCAGCAGCCAGGGACAAATCAAAGAGGAGACCCAGTACTTC. It specifies CASSQGQIKEETQYF.

The table lists this clone with a few counts. The chain combines TRBV6-8 with TRBJ1-1; a possible D gene is TRBD1 (5 bases). Trimming left V 4 bases short and J 6 bases short, with 12 bases between. This CDR3 spans 13 amino acids. Germline CDR1 and CDR2: MNHGY and SAAAGT. Here the CDR3 reads CASSLHGGAEAFF. The CDR3 coding sequence is TGTGCCAGCAGTTTACACGGAGGGGCTGAAGCTTTCTTT.

This clone turned up a few times. The chain joins TRBV14 to TRBJ1-2; 7 positions agree with TRBD1. Losses at the gene ends were 4 bases for V and 4 bases for J; bases not matched to a gene: 3. Germline V gives CDR1 SGHDN, CDR2 FVKESK. The CDR3 has 13 amino acids. CDR3 region: CASSPGQLYGYTF. The CDR3 nucleotides read TGTGCCAGCAGCCCGGGACAGCTCTATGGCTACACCTTC.

This sequence joins TRBV12-5 and TRBJ1-1; D possibly corresponds to TRBD1 (5 bases). Germline V gene sequence: CDR1 LGHNT, CDR2 FRNRAP. CDR3 size: 13 residues. CDR3 region: CASTLTVNTEAFF. CDR3 in DNA: TGTGCCAGCACCCTGACAGTTAACACTGAAGCTTTCTTT.

J is TRBJ1-5 and V is TRBV10-3; D uncertain. Germline V gene lookup returns CDR1 ENHRY and CDR2 SYGVKD. The CDR3 runs 14 residues. V shed 0 bases and J shed 4 bases, with 7 bases lying between them. Here the CDR3 reads CAISESGWNQPQHF. The CDR3 DNA sequence: TGTGCCATCAGTGAGTCGGGATGGAATCAGCCCCAGCATTTT.

The V call is TRBV12-2, the J call TRBJ1-1; TRBD1, the D gene given by the table, was not confirmed from the DNA. TRBV12-2 counts as a pseudogene. The CDR3 length is 16 residues. The CDR3 sequence: CASLFGKGQLNTEAFF. The CDR3 DNA sequence: TGTGCCTCCCTCTTCGGGAAGGGACAGCTGAACACTGAAGCTTTCTTT.

The rearrangement uses TRBV5-1 and TRBJ2-7; 11 bases align to TRBD2. The ends lost 4 bases at V and 7 bases at J; junction bases unmatched: 10. The CDR3 covers 15 residues. From germline, CDR1 is SGHRS and CDR2 YFSETQ. DNA for the CDR3: TGCGCCAGCAGCCAGTCTAGCGGGGGGCCGGGGGAGCAGTACTTC. Encoded protein: CASSQSSGGPGEQYF.

By frequency in the sample, this clone is medium-sized. The rearrangement uses TRBV6-8 and TRBJ1-1; D not certain. V was pared by 0 bases and J by 1 base, with 18 bases between. Germline CDR1 and CDR2: MNHGY and SAAAGT. The CDR3 length is 18 residues. CDR3 nucleotide sequence: TGTGCCAGCAGTTACTCATCCGGATTTGATGTTGGGAACACTGAAGCTTTCTTT. As protein: CASSYSSGFDVGNTEAFF.

V and J are TRBV1 and TRBJ1-3. TRBV1 is an annotated pseudogene. This CDR3 has 17 residues. CDR3 bases: TGCGCCAGCAGCCAAGAAGCTTCGGGGCGCTCTGGAAACACCATATATTTT. This codes for CASSQEASGRSGNTIYF.

A single count supports this clone. The chain links TRBV9 to TRBJ2-1; no firm D call. This CDR3 is 12 amino acids long. Trimming removed 4 bases from V and 9 bases from J, with 11 bases in between. CDR1 SGDLS and CDR2 YYNGEE come from the germline V gene. CDR3 nucleotide sequence: TGTGCCAGCAGCTTATCTAGTCTTGAGCAGTTCTTC. As protein: CASSLSSLEQFF. The entire variable domain, with the rest obtained from reference TRBV9 and TRBJ2-1, is as follows: DSGVTQTPKHLITATGQRVTLRCSPRSGDLSVYWYQQSLDQGLQFLIQYYNGEERAKGNILERFSAQQFPDLHSELNLSSLELGDSALYFCASSLSSLEQFFGPGTRLTVL.

The chain couples TRBV7-6 to TRBJ1-3; D possibly corresponds to TRBD1 (5 bases). Germline V lookup: CDR1 SGHVS, CDR2 FNYEAQ. This CDR3 spans 17 amino acids. Trimming took off 4 bases at V and 0 bases at J, with 16 bases between the two ends. CDR3 sequence: CASSSPGQGSSGNTIYF. CDR3 bases: TGTGCCAGCAGCTCCCCAGGACAAGGGAGCTCTGGAAACACCATATATTTT.

V gene TRBV6-8 combines with J gene TRBJ1-5; 9 bases align to TRBD1. The CDR3 is 15 residues long. Germline V gene data show CDR1 as MNHGY and CDR2 as SAAAGT. V gave up 4 bases and J gave up 1 base; unmatched junction bases: 2. CDR3 nucleotide sequence: TGTGCCAGCAGTTCACAGGGGGCGAGCAATCAGCCCCAGCATTTT. Its translation is CASSSQGASNQPQHF.

This clone was seen ten or more times. The gene calls are TRBV11-3 and TRBJ2-5; no clear D gene. The CDR3 spans 14 residues. Looked up from germline, CDR1 is SGHNT and CDR2 is YENEEA. Trimming took 7 bases from V and 3 from J, leaving 15 bases between them. CDR3 residues: CASNSLDVKETQYF. The CDR3 region has the DNA TGTGCCAGCAACTCCCTTGACGTTAAAGAGACCCAGTACTTC.

The chain carries TRBV19 and TRBJ2-7, with TRBD1 as a possible D gene (5 bases). There are 15 residues in the CDR3. V was pared by 1 base and J by 3 bases, with 13 bases between. Germline-derived CDR1 and CDR2 are LNHDA and SQIVND (reference sequence). The DNA for the CDR3 is TGTGCCAGTAGTATAGCTGCAGGGTTCCGCTACGAGCAGTACTTC. It yields the protein CASSIAAGFRYEQYF.

Only a few counts were recorded for this clone. This chain links TRBV4-1 with TRBJ1-2, with TRBD1 matching 7 bases. The CDR3 runs 17 residues. Germline V gene sequence: CDR1 MGHRA, CDR2 YSYEKL. The V and J ends lost 3 bases and 3 bases, in that order; junction bases with no gene match: 13. The CDR3 sequence is CASSHLITGALDYGYTF. CDR3 coding DNA: TGCGCCAGCAGCCACCTAATAACAGGGGCGCTCGACTATGGCTACACCTTC.

This rearrangement joins TRBV18 to TRBJ1-4; 7 bases line up with TRBD1. The CDR3 spans 14 residues. Looked up from germline, CDR1 is KGHSH and CDR2 is LQKENI. Trimming at V came to 3 bases and at J to 8 bases, leaving 6 bases not matched to a gene. The CDR3 protein is CASSPTTGREKLFF. DNA for the CDR3: TGTGCCAGCTCACCCACGACAGGGAGAGAAAAACTGTTTTTT.

J is TRBJ2-7 and V is TRBV18; TRBD1 agrees at 8 bases. V lost 3 bases to trimming and J lost 4 bases; unmatched junction nucleotides: 5. Germline CDR1 reads KGHSH; CDR2 reads LQKENI. This CDR3 is built from 14 residues. CDR3 sequence (DNA): TGTGCCAGCTCACCGGGGGACAGGCCATACGAGCAGTACGTC. It yields the protein CASSPGDRPYEQYV.

This clone occurred a few times. This chain links TRBV11-3 with TRBJ1-2; D is unclear. The ends were cut back, 5 bases at V and 6 bases at J, with 16 bases in the middle. CDR1 is SGHNT, CDR2 YENEEA, per germline. This CDR3 is 14 amino acids long. The CDR3 here is CASSRGFRGDGYTF. The CDR3, as DNA: TGTGCCAGCAGCCGGGGATTCCGAGGTGATGGCTACACCTTC.

This chain joins TRBV10-3 and TRBJ2-7, with D perhaps matching TRBD2 (6 bases). Trimming left V 0 bases short and J 4 bases short, with 13 bases between. In germline, CDR1 is ENHRY, CDR2 SYGVKD. CDR3 length: 15 residues. As DNA, the CDR3 is TGTGCCATCAGTGAGTCGGAGGGTTTTGGGTACGAGCAGTACGTC. Translated: CAISESEGFGYEQYV.

The table lists this clone with a few counts. The CDR3 here is CASSAPGTFMNTEAFF. The CDR3 bases are TGTGCCAGCAGCGCCCCGGGAACCTTCATGAACACTGAAGCTTTCTTT. The J gene is TRBJ1-1, the V gene TRBV7-7; no definite D call. V lost 5 bases and J lost 0, with 16 bases in between. Germline-derived CDR1 and CDR2 are SSHAT and FNYEAQ (reference sequence). CDR3 length: 16 residues.

The chain uses TRBV10-2 and TRBJ2-5; weak D call: TRBD2 (6 bases). Germline V lookup: CDR1 WSHSY, CDR2 SAAADI. The CDR3 spans 16 residues. The V end lost 7 bases, the J end lost 7 bases, and 25 bases lay between the germline ends. The CDR3 DNA reads TGCGCCAGCACTTCCTGGGCGGGACCAATTGGGGGGACCCAGTACTTC. Translated: CASTSWAGPIGGTQYF.

The chain links TRBV29-1 to TRBJ2-4; 10 positions agree with TRBD1. CDR3 length equals 17 residues. V dropped 3 bases and J dropped 0; count of bases not matched to a gene: 8. In germline, CDR1 is SQVTM, CDR2 ANQGSEA. The CDR3 loop is CSVDTGTGVVAKNIQYF. The DNA for the CDR3 is TGCAGCGTTGATACCGGGACAGGGGTAGTAGCCAAAAACATTCAGTACTTC. Drawing the rest from reference TRBV29-1 and TRBJ2-4, the complete variable domain is SAVISQKPSRDICQRGTSLTIQCQVDSQVTMMFWYRQQPGQSLTLIATANQGSEATYESGFVIDKFPISRPNLTFSTLTVSNMSPEDSSIYLCSVDTGTGVVAKNIQYFGAGTRLSVL.

This chain connects TRBV7-5 to TRBJ2-7; TRBD2, as called in the table, went unchecked against the DNA. TRBV7-5 is tagged as a pseudogene. CDR3 length: 20 amino acids. The CDR3 coding sequence is TGTGCCAGCAGCGCCCCGGGGGGCCGACCCTATACTAGAACATCCTACGAGCAGTACTTC. Translating it yields CASSAPGGRPYTRTSYEQYF.